This record concerns one TCR beta chain sequence. The CDR3 has 17 residues. Germline lookup yields CDR1 LNHNV and CDR2 YYDKDF (reference sequence). V trimming: 2 bases; J trimming: 9 bases; junction bases outside the gene matches: 18. The data derive from a study of blood T cell repertoires in COVID-19. Here immunoSEQ multiplex PCR was the method, and the copy in TCRdb shows in-frame clones only, minus some. The profile shows 210,000 or so clones, approximately 84% of them singletons. The sequence derives from a woman of 80 years or more with COVID-19, enrolled during active disease. This sequence joins TRBV15 and TRBJ2-7; 8 bases match TRBD1. Sequencing was carried out using peripheral blood. This chain's CDR3 is CATSRRPLDRGTGLQYF. In DNA form, the CDR3 reads TGTGCCACCAGCAGAAGACCGCTCGACAGGGGCACCGGCTTGCAGTACTTC.